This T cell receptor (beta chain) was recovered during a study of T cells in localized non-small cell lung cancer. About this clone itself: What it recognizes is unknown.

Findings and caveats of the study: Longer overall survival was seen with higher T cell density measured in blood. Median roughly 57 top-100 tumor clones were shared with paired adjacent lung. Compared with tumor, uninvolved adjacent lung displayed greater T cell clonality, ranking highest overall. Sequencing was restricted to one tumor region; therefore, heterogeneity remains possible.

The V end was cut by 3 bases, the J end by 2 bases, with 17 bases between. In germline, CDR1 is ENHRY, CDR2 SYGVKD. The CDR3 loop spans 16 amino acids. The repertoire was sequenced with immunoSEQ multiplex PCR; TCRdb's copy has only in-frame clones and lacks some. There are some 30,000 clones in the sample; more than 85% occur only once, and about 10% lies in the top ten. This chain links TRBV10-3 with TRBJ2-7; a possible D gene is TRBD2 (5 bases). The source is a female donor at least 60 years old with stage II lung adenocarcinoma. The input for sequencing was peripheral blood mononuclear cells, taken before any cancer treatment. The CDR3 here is CAISEIRGMRAYEQYF. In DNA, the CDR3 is TGTGCCATCAGTGAAATTCGGGGAATGCGCGCCTACGAGCAGTACTTC.